This T cell receptor (beta chain) was identified during a study of blood T cell repertoires in COVID-19. Overall study: COVID-19 samples, acute and convalescent, were from the United States, Italy and Spain.

This clone turned up a few times. Recruited during active infection, patients (from Seattle) were subsequently followed longitudinally. The data were produced by immunoSEQ multiplex PCR, yet TCRdb's version contains in-frame clones alone and is incomplete. The sample lists approximately 200,000 clones; less than 95% were seen once. The germline V gene has CDR1 MNHNY and CDR2 SVGAGI (reference sequence). The CDR3 loop spans 17 amino acids. J lost 8 bases, V lost 5 bases, and 12 bases had no gene match. The TCR was taken from a young man with COVID-19, enrolled during active disease. The rearrangement joins TRBV6-6 to TRBJ2-1; 13 bases map to TRBD2. Material: peripheral blood. The DNA for the CDR3 is TGTGCCAGCAGTCCTACATCCTGGACTAGCGGGGGCGATGAGCAGTTCTTC. Protein sequence: CASSPTSWTSGGDEQFF.